The 8 T cell receptor beta chains below come from one sample, sequenced in a study of CD8 T cells in Susac syndrome (dated by TCRdb to about 2019). Receptors were amplified or captured by the immunoSEQ multiplex PCR assay. RNA was extracted using the RNeasy kit, and roughly 0.45 to 1 ug of the RNA was reverse transcribed with random hexamers. TCRdb reprocessing: public reads trimmed at Q25 with fastp, clones called with MiXCR, in-frame beta chains kept. CDR3 protein duplicates are merged, each entry listing the most common genes and DNA. The sample has about 300,000 distinct CDR3 sequences on record, roughly 90% of them singletons. The ten most abundant clones make up roughly 0.17% of the sample. Input material: CD8+ T cells from PBMCs. The receptors originated from a human donor with multiple sclerosis.

This rearrangement joins TRBV7-9 to TRBJ1-6; D call uncertain. CDR1 is SEHNR, CDR2 FQNEAQ, per germline (reference sequence). Trimming removed 1 base at V and 10 bases at J, with 2 bases between. The CDR3 spans 11 residues. The CDR3 sequence: CASSLESPLHF. The CDR3 DNA reads TGTGCCAGCAGCTTAGAATCACCCCTCCACTTT.

The genes are TRBV28 and TRBJ2-3; the D is unclear. CDR1 MDHEN and CDR2 SYDVKM come from the germline V gene. Trimming removed 6 bases at V and 4 bases at J, with 11 bases between. The CDR3 totals 13 residues. The CDR3 loop is CASRLQSADTQYF. DNA of the CDR3: TGTGCCAGCAGATTGCAGTCCGCAGATACGCAGTATTTT.

The rearrangement links TRBV3-1 to TRBJ2-7; the D gene is possibly TRBD1 (6 bases). Per germline, CDR1 LGHDT and CDR2 YNNKEL (reference sequence). The CDR3 length is 18 residues. V lost 1 base and J 0 bases, leaving 19 bases between the germline ends. The CDR3 region is CASSQGTLRGYGSYEQYF. Written as DNA, the CDR3 is TGTGCCAGCAGCCAAGGAACCCTTAGGGGGTACGGCTCCTACGAGCAGTACTTC.

The V gene is TRBV7-9, the J gene TRBJ2-1; no firm D call. V lost 0 bases and J lost 15, with 12 bases in between. From germline, CDR1 is SEHNR and CDR2 FQNEAQ (reference sequence). The CDR3 length is 12 residues. The CDR3 region is CASSLAADRLFF. For the CDR3, the DNA is TGTGCCAGCAGCTTAGCTGCGGACCGCCTGTTCTTC. The full variable domain, with the rest looked up from reference TRBV7-9 and TRBJ2-1, is DTGVSQNPRHKITKRGQNVTFRCDPISEHNRLYWYRQTLGQGPEFLTYFQNEAQLEKSRLLSDRFSAERPKGSFSTLEIQRTEQGDSAMYLCASSLAADRLFFGPGTRLTVL.

The table lists this clonotype with a count of one. The V call is TRBV7-9, the J call TRBJ2-7; a possible D gene is TRBD2 (5 bases). Trimming removed 5 bases at V and 3 bases at J, with 17 bases between. Germline V gives CDR1 SEHNR, CDR2 FQNEAQ (reference sequence). The CDR3 consists of 15 residues. CDR3 DNA: TGTGCCAGCAGCCTCCCCCCCGGACTGGACTACGAGCAGTACTTC. Translating it yields CASSLPPGLDYEQYF.

V is TRBV7-9 and J is TRBJ2-3; 9 bases agree with TRBD2. This CDR3 is built from 16 residues. V shed 4 bases, J shed 0 bases, and the junction held 5 bases outside the gene matches. The germline V gene encodes CDR1 SEHNR and CDR2 FQNEAQ (reference sequence). CDR3 DNA sequence: TGTGCCAGCAGCTCCGGACTAGCGTCTAGCACAGATACGCAGTATTTT. It encodes CASSSGLASSTDTQYF.

The chain employs TRBV20-1 and TRBJ1-1, with a tentative D call TRBD1 (5 bases). Germline V gene sequence: CDR1 DFQATT, CDR2 SNEGSKA (reference sequence). This CDR3 contains 14 residues. V lost 1 base and J 11 bases, leaving 20 bases between the germline ends. In nucleotides, the CDR3 is TGCAGTGCTAGAGCCCCCGGCAGGGCCATTGGGGCTTTCTTT. Translated: CSARAPGRAIGAFF.

V gene TRBV5-6 combines with J gene TRBJ1-1; 7 nucleotides align to TRBD1. The trim removed 5 bases at V and 2 bases at J, leaving 6 bases unmatched. The length of the CDR3 is 14 residues. CDR1 is SGHDT and CDR2 is YYEEEE in the germline V gene. The CDR3 protein is CASSRQGSNTEAFF. The CDR3 DNA reads as TGTGCCAGCAGTCGACAGGGATCCAACACTGAAGCTTTCTTT.